This TCR beta chain appears in the sequencing data of a study of breast tumors, draining lymph nodes, adjacent tissues. The lymph nodes were axillary draining lymph nodes from breast cancer patients. CDR3 length: 16 residues. This clonotype was picked up a small number of times. The germline gene is not matched at one end of the junction; a read error may be the cause. TCRdb recomputed calls from the multiplex PCR reads with MiXCR, one row per CDR3 protein. The sample holds 180,000 or so distinct CDR3 sequences, about 34% seen once. The TCR was taken from a female donor with breast cancer. Some clones in this sample may be carry-over from other donors' samples. The chain joins TRBV12-3 or TRBV12-4 to TRBJ1-2, with 11 bases matching TRBD1. Sequencing was done on a sample of axillary lymph node tissue. CDR3 DNA sequence: TGTGCCAGCAGCCCCGGTGTGGGACAGGGGGGTATGGGCTACCCCTTC. Encoded protein: CASSPGVGQGGMGYPF.